This TCR beta chain was sequenced for a study of response to subunit inactivated influenza vaccine (dated by TCRdb to 2016 to 2018). Background on the whole study: Deep quantitative T cell receptor repertoire profiling was used in the study to track responses to a trivalent subunit inactivated influenza vaccine. Results and caveats for the whole study, not just this receptor: It was suggested by the authors that each seasonal influenza vaccination may recruit only a limited number of new T cells.

The CDR3 covers 15 residues, taking in both the cysteine and the phenylalanine. Just CDR3 DNA is preserved here, 45 bases in frame from base 1. At the junction V is shortened by 5 bases and J by 3 bases; bases outside the gene matches: 6. The germline V gene (reference sequence) provides CDR1 SEHNR and CDR2 FQNEAQ. Receptors were amplified or captured by RT-PCR. The data were produced on an Illumina HiSeq 2500. TCRdb reran the public reads through fastp at Q25 and MiXCR, keeping productive beta chains. CDR3 protein sequences are deduplicated, and each keeps its most common genes and DNA. The sample records roughly 500,000 distinct CDR3 sequences, 15% to 20% of which are singletons. In total, the top ten clones hold roughly 3% of the sample. To note about this clonotype: Its specific antigen is unknown. No much larger clone exists at a distance of one base, and base qualities are not known.

The source of this sequence is a man aged 50 to 75 who received an inactivated influenza vaccine. Donor details come from another sample of the same person, matched by shared clones. This sample comprised CD4+ T cells sorted from PBMCs, obtained around 25 months after vaccination. The rearrangement joined TRBV7-9 to TRBJ2-3, with 9 junctional bases fitting TRBD1. For the CDR3, the sequence is CASSRTGGETDTQYF. The sequenced DNA: TGTGCCAGCAGCCGTACAGGGGGCGAAACAGATACGCAGTATTTT.